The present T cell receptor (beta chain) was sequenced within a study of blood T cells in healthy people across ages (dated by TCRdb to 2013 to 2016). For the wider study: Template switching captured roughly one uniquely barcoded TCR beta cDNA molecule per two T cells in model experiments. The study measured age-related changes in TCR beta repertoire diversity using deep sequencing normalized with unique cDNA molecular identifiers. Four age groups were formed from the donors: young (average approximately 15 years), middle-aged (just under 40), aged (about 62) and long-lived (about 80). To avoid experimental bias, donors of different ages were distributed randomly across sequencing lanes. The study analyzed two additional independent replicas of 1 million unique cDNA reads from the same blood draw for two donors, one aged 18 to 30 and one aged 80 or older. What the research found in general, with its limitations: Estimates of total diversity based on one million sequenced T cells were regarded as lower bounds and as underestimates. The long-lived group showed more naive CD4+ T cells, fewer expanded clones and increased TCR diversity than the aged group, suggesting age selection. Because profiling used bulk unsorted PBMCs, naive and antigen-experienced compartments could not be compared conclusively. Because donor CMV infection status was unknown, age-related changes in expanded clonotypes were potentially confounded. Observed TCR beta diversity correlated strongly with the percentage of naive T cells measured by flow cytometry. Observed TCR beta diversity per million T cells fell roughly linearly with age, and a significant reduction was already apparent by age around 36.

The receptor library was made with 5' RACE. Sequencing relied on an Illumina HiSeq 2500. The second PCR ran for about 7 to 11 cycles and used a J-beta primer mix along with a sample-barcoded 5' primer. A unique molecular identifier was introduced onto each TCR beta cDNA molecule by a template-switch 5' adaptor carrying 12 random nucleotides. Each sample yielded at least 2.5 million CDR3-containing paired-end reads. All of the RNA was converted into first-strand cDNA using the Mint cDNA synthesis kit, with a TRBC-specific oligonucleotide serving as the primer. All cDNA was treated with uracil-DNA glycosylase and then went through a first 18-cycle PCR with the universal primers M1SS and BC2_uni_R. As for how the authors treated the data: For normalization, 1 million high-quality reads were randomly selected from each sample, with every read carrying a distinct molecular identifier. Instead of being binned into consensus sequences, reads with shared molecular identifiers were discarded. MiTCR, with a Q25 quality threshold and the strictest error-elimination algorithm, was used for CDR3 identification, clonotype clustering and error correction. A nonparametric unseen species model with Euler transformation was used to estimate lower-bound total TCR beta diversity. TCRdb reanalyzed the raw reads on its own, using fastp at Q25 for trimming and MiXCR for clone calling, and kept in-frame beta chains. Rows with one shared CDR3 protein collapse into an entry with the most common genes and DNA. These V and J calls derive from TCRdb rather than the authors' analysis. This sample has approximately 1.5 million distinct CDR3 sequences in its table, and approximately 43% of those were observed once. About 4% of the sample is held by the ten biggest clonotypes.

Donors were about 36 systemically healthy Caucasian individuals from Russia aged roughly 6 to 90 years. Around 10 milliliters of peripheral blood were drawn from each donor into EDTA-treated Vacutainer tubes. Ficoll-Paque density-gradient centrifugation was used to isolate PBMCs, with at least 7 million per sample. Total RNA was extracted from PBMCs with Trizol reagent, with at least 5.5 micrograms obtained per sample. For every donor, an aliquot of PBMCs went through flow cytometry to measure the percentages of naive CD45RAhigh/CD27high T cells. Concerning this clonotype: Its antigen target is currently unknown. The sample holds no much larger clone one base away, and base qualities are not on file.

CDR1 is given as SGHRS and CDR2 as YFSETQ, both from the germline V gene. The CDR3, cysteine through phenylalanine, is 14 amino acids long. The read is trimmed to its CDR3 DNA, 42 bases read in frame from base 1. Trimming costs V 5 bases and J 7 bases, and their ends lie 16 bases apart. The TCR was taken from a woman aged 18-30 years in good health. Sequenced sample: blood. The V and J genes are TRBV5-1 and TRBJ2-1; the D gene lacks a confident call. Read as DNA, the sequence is TGCGCCAGCAGAGCGTTGGGCGAAATTAATGAGCAGTTCTTC. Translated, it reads CASRALGEINEQFF. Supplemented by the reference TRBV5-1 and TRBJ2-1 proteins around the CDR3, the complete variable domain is KAGVTQTPRYLIKTRGQQVTLSCSPISGHRSVSWYQQTPGQGLQFLFEYFSETQRNKGNFPGRFSGRQFSNSRSEMNVSTLELGDSALYLCASRALGEINEQFFGPGTRLTVL.